A selection of T cell receptor beta chains follows, all from one sample in a study of blood T cell repertoires in COVID-19. Profiled with immunoSEQ multiplex PCR; TCRdb holds only in-frame clones, not every one. Of 95,000 to 150,000 clones listed, 65% to 85% are singletons. The sample consisted of PBMCs or T cells enriched from blood (not recorded which). Source of these receptors: a woman in her thirties who had recovered from COVID-19. CDR3s include the opening cysteine and the closing phenylalanine or tryptophan. A D gene is named only where the DNA matches it firmly. Not all rows give a size; the values are once, few, many and, for expanded clones, a class.

TRBV30	.	.	TRBJ1-6	TGTGCCTGGAGCGAGGGAAGCTCCTATAATTCACCCCTCCACTTT	CAWSEGSSYNSPLHF
TRBV6-6	TRBD1	.	TRBJ2-6	TGTGCCAGCAGTTACGTCAGGGACAGTGGGGCCAACGTCCTGACTTTC	CASSYVRDSGANVLTF
TRBV4-3	TRBD1	.	TRBJ1-1	TGCGCCAGCAGCCAAGTGCGGCAGGGGGTAAGGTTAGTAGAAGCTTTCTTT	CASSQVRQGVRLVEAFF
TRBV9	TRBD1	.	TRBJ2-1	TGTGCCAGCAGCGTAGAGGGACAGGGGCTGAATGAGCAGTTCTTC	CASSVEGQGLNEQFF
TRBV7-3	TRBD2	.	TRBJ2-5	TGTGCCAGCAGCATCCACGGGAGGGGGACTATCGGAGAGACCCAGTACTTC	CASSIHGRGTIGETQYF
TRBV28	TRBD2	.	TRBJ2-7	TGTGCCAGCAGTGGAGGAAGACTAGCGGGAGGCGGCGAGCAGTACTTC	CASSGGRLAGGGEQYF
TRBV9	.	.	TRBJ2-7	TGTGCCAGCAGCGTAGAGGGGGAAGGAGACTACGAGCAGTACTTC	CASSVEGEGDYEQYF
TRBV28	.	.	TRBJ1-5	TGTGCCAGCAGGAGGCCAGGGATGGGCAATCAGCCCCAGCATTTT	CASRRPGMGNQPQHF
TRBV2	.	many	TRBJ1-6	TGTGCCAGCAGTGAAGCGCCCACTGGGGCCAATTCACCCCTCCACTTT	CASSEAPTGANSPLHF
TRBV19	TRBD1	.	TRBJ2-5	TGTGCCAGTAGTATATCCGGGACAGGGGTACGGGAGACCCAGTACTTC	CASSISGTGVRETQYF
TRBV4-3	TRBD2	.	TRBJ2-3	TGCGCCAGCAGCCAACTAGCGGGAGGACTCTCTGGCACAGATACGCAGTATTTT	CASSQLAGGLSGTDTQYF
TRBV3-1/TRBV3-2	.	.	TRBJ1-4	TGTGCCAGCAGCCCGCCAGGCAGCTCAAAACTGTTTTTT	CASSPPGSSKLFF
TRBV7-9	TRBD2	few	TRBJ2-3	TGTGCCAGCAGCCCTTCATTCGAGCGGGACACAGATACGCAGTATTTT	CASSPSFERDTDTQYF
TRBV20-1	TRBD2	.	TRBJ2-3	TGCAGTGCTACAGCGGGGTCCTCCAAGTATTTT	CSATAGSSKYF
TRBV5-6	TRBD1	.	TRBJ2-3	TGTGCCAGCACCTTTACAGGGGAGCAGGTTACGCAGTATTTT	CASTFTGEQVTQYF
TRBV11-2	TRBD2	once	TRBJ2-3	TGTGCCAGCAGCCCTTATAGACAGGGCGGGAGGGCAGATACGCAGTATTTT	CASSPYRQGGRADTQYF
TRBV12-3/TRBV12-4	TRBD1	.	TRBJ1-6	TGTGCCAGCAGTGGGACAGGCACCCTCCACTTT	CASSGTGTLHF